This T cell receptor (beta chain) was recorded in a study of persistence of HIV-infected CD4 T cells. About this clone itself: The antigen remains unidentified.

The stimulus was lysate of CMV-infected fibroblasts, about 11 ug/mL. Memory cells lacking CD40L and CD69 with high CD45RO were sorted. V shed 4 bases and J 2 bases; nucleotides not matched to a gene: 11. CDR1 is SGHTA, CDR2 FQGNSA, per germline. There are 18 residues in the CDR3. The immunoSEQ assay was version 4, run in survey mode. Only in-frame clones appear in the TCRdb table, and some are missing; sequencing was by immunoSEQ multiplex PCR. The sample lists 25,000 to 35,000 clones; 82% were seen once. This material consisted of CD4+ T cells sorted from PBMCs after approximately 20-hour stimulation, taken from a patient who received antiretroviral therapy. The clonotype was recovered from an adult man with HIV who was CMV-seropositive. The V and J genes are TRBV7-2 and TRBJ2-6; the match to TRBD1 covers 7 bases. CDR3 DNA sequence: TGTGCCAGCAGCTCCTTTTCTGCCAGGGGGACTGGGGCCAACGTCCTGACTTTC. This codes for CASSSFSARGTGANVLTF. The variable domain in full, completed from reference TRBV7-2 and TRBJ2-6, reads GAGVSQSPSNKVTEKGKDVELRCDPISGHTALYWYRQSLGQGLEFLIYFQGNSAPDKSGLPSDRFSAERTGGSVSTLTIQRTQQEDSAVYLCASSSFSARGTGANVLTFGAGSRLTVL.